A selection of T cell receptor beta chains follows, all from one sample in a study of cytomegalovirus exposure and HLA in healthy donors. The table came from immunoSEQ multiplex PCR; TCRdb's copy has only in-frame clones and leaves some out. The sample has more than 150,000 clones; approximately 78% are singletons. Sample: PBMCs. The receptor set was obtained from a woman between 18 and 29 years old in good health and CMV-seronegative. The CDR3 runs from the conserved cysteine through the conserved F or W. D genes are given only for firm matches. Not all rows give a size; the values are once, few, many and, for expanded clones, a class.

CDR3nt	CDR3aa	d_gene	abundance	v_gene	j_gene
TGTGCCAGCAGTCAAGGAGGAGGGTATAATTCACCCCTCCACTTT	CASSQGGGYNSPLHF	NA	few	TRBV6-5	TRBJ1-6
TGTGCCAGCAGCGGGGGAGTGGGGGAGGGCCCCGATGAGCAATTCTTC	CASSGGVGEGPDEQFF	TRBD2	NA	TRBV27	TRBJ2-1
TGTGCCTGGAGAGGCACAGGAGGGTTTAGCAATCAGCCCCAGCATTTT	CAWRGTGGFSNQPQHF	NA	NA	TRBV30	TRBJ1-5
TGCGCCAGCAGCTTGGCGCGGGGGGCTGAAGCTTTCTTT	CASSLARGAEAFF	NA	once	TRBV5-1	TRBJ1-1
TGTGCCTGGAGTATCGACTTTAACTATGGCTACACCTTC	CAWSIDFNYGYTF	NA	once	TRBV30	TRBJ1-2
TGTGCCGGTTTCGGAAGCGGGTTCGAGCAGTACTTC	CAGFGSGFEQYF	NA	few	TRBV30	TRBJ2-7
TGTGCCAGCAGCCTTACTGGGGGGGGCCGAGGTGAGCAGTTCTTC	CASSLTGGGRGEQFF	NA	few	TRBV11-2	TRBJ2-1
TGTGCCAGCAGAGACAGGGTGAGGACCTACGAGCAGTACTTC	CASRDRVRTYEQYF	TRBD1	NA	TRBV28	TRBJ2-7
TGTGCCAGCAGCTTAGGCCTAGCGGGACCTACCGGGGAGCTGTTTTTT	CASSLGLAGPTGELFF	TRBD2	NA	TRBV7-8	TRBJ2-2
TGTGCCAGCAGCGCGGTACTTAGCACAGATACGCAGTATTTT	CASSAVLSTDTQYF	NA	once	TRBV9	TRBJ2-3
TGTGCCAGCAGTTATTCTAGCGGAGTAGAGACCCAGTACTTC	CASSYSSGVETQYF	TRBD2	NA	TRBV6-6	TRBJ2-5
TGTGCCAGTAGTTCCGGGACAGGAAGCTCCTACGAGCAGTACTTC	CASSSGTGSSYEQYF	TRBD1	NA	TRBV19	TRBJ2-7
TGTGCCAGCTCATCGGGACTAGTCGAGGAGCAGTACTTC	CASSSGLVEEQYF	TRBD2	NA	TRBV18	TRBJ2-7
TGCGCCAGCAGCTTGTCCGGTGCAACTAATGAAAAACTGTTTTTT	CASSLSGATNEKLFF	NA	NA	TRBV5-1	TRBJ1-4
TGTGCCAGCTCACCGAGGGACAGGGGTGTCTACGAGCAGTACTTC	CASSPRDRGVYEQYF	TRBD1	NA	TRBV18	TRBJ2-7
TGTGCCAGCAGCAAAAGGGACAGGGTTACCTATGGCTACACCTTC	CASSKRDRVTYGYTF	NA	NA	TRBV21-1	TRBJ1-2
TGTGCCAGTAGTACCCCCTTATATGGCGGGAACACAGATACGCAGTATTTT	CASSTPLYGGNTDTQYF	NA	NA	TRBV19	TRBJ2-3
TGTGCCAGCAGCCAATGGGGGGGCACAGATACGCAGTATTTT	CASSQWGGTDTQYF	NA	NA	TRBV7-9	TRBJ2-3
TGTGCCAGCAGTTTATCTACGGGAGGGCCGGAGGAGCTGTTTTTT	CASSLSTGGPEELFF	TRBD2	NA	TRBV27	TRBJ2-2
TGTGCCAGCAGCTACGACAGTAACTATGGCTACACCTTC	CASSYDSNYGYTF	NA	NA	TRBV6-5	TRBJ1-2
TGTGCCAGCACCACCATAGGGGCAGGGGCCAAAAACATTCAGTACTTC	CASTTIGAGAKNIQYF	NA	NA	TRBV27	TRBJ2-4
TGCGCCAGCAGCGGGACATTTCCTAGAGCGAGTGAAAAACTGTTTTTT	CASSGTFPRASEKLFF	NA	few	TRBV5-1	TRBJ1-4
TGTGCCAGCAGCACCCGGGGAAACACCATATATTTT	CASSTRGNTIYF	NA	NA	TRBV5-6	TRBJ1-3
TGTGCCAGCAGAGCCGGGACAGGGCACTTTCCGACCAACGTCCTGACTTTC	CASRAGTGHFPTNVLTF	TRBD1	NA	TRBV14	TRBJ2-6
TGCGCCAGCAGCCCGGACAGGGGTTGGTATGGCTACACCTTC	CASSPDRGWYGYTF	TRBD1	NA	TRBV4-1	TRBJ1-2
TGTGCCAGCAGAGTCAGGGTATCAAGCACAGATACGCAGTATTTT	CASRVRVSSTDTQYF	NA	NA	TRBV6-5	TRBJ2-3
TGTGCCAGCAGAACTCCGGGGGGGAACACTGAAGCTTTCTTT	CASRTPGGNTEAFF	NA	NA	TRBV6-6	TRBJ1-1
TGCAGCGTTGAAAAGGCAGCGGGAAGCGATGAGCAGTTCTTC	CSVEKAAGSDEQFF	TRBD2	NA	TRBV29-1	TRBJ2-1
TGTGCCAGCAGTTTATATGGGGCAGGTGAAGCTTTCTTT	CASSLYGAGEAFF	NA	NA	TRBV27	TRBJ1-1
TGCGCCAGCAGCCCTCTGACAGGGGTTGACAATGAGCAGTTCTTC	CASSPLTGVDNEQFF	TRBD1	NA	TRBV5-1	TRBJ2-1
TGCGCCAGCAGCTACCTTCAGGGGGAATCGACGGGCTACACCTTC	CASSYLQGESTGYTF	TRBD1	NA	TRBV5-1	TRBJ1-2
TGTGCCAGCAGTTACCCAAGGGGTGAAAAACTGTTTTTT	CASSYPRGEKLFF	NA	NA	TRBV6-6	TRBJ1-4
TGTGCCAGTAGTATCCGGTTCTTTCAAGAGACCCAGTACTTC	CASSIRFFQETQYF	NA	once	TRBV19	TRBJ2-5
TGTGCCAGCAGCCTACAGGGGGCTTCAGATACGCAGTATTTT	CASSLQGASDTQYF	TRBD1	once	TRBV7-9	TRBJ2-3
TGTGCCAGCAGTTTGCGGGGAATCGGGGAGACCCAGTACTTC	CASSLRGIGETQYF	NA	NA	TRBV6-5	TRBJ2-5
TGTGCCAGCAGTTTGGAAAGACAGACCGGGGAGCTGTTTTTT	CASSLERQTGELFF	NA	NA	TRBV27	TRBJ2-2
TGTGCCAGCAGCTTAGGGGACAGGGAAGTCTACAATGAGCAGTTCTTC	CASSLGDREVYNEQFF	TRBD1	NA	TRBV7-2	TRBJ2-1
TGTGCCAGCAGCTTAGGGGGGGGAAATGAAAAACTGTTTTTT	CASSLGGGNEKLFF	NA	NA	TRBV7-9	TRBJ1-4
TGTGCCAGCAGCATGGACAACCCCAATGAGCAGTTCTTC	CASSMDNPNEQFF	NA	NA	TRBV7-3	TRBJ2-1
TGTGCCAGCAGTATGGACGGGAGACCGAAACAAGAGACCCAGTACTTC	CASSMDGRPKQETQYF	NA	NA	TRBV9	TRBJ2-5
TGTGCCAGCAGCCCACGAGTGAACACTGAAGCTTTCTTT	CASSPRVNTEAFF	NA	NA	TRBV27	TRBJ1-1